This TCR beta chain was recovered during a study of cytomegalovirus exposure and HLA in healthy donors. The data were produced by immunoSEQ multiplex PCR, yet TCRdb's version contains in-frame clones alone and is incomplete. Counted here are over 250,000 clones, 80% to 90% occurring once; the ten biggest clones make up roughly 1%. Details on this clone: The antigen is not known.

Regarding the study as a whole: A few chains linked to CMV were shown in vitro to be specific for CMV antigens.

V shed 6 bases and J 6 bases; nucleotides not matched to a gene: 6. This CDR3 spans 15 amino acids. The germline CDR1 and CDR2 sequences are MNHNY and SVGAGI (reference sequence). The receptor was derived from a woman aged 18-30 years in good health and CMV-seronegative. This sequence joins TRBV6-6 and TRBJ2-1; 12 positions match TRBD1. The sequencing input was PBMCs. The CDR3 protein is CASSYRDRGRNEQFF. The CDR3 DNA is TGTGCCAGCAGCTACCGGGACAGGGGGCGCAATGAGCAGTTCTTC.